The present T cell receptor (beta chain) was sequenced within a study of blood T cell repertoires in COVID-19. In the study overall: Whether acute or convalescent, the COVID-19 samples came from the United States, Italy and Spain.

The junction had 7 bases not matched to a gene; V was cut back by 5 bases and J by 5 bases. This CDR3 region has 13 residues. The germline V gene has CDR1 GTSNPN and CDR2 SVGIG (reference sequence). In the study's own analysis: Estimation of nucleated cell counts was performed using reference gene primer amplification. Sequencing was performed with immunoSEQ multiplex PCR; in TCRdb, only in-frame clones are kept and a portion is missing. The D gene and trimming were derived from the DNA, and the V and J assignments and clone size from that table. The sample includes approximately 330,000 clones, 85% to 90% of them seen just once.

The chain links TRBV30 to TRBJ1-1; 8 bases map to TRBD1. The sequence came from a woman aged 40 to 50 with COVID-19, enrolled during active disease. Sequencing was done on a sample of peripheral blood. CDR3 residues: CAWDTGGWTEAFF. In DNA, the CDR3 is TGTGCCTGGGACACAGGGGGATGGACTGAAGCTTTCTTT.